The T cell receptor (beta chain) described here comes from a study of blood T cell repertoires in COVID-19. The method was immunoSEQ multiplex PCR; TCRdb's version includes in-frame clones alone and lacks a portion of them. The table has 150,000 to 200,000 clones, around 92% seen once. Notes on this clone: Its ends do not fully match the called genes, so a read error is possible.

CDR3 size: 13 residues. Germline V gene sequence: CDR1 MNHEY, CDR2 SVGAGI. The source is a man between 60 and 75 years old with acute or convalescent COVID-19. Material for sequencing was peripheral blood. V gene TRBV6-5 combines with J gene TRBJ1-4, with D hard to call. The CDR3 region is CASSYSQNEKLFF. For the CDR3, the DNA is TGTGCCAGCAGCTACTCTCAAAATGAAAAACTGTTTTTT.